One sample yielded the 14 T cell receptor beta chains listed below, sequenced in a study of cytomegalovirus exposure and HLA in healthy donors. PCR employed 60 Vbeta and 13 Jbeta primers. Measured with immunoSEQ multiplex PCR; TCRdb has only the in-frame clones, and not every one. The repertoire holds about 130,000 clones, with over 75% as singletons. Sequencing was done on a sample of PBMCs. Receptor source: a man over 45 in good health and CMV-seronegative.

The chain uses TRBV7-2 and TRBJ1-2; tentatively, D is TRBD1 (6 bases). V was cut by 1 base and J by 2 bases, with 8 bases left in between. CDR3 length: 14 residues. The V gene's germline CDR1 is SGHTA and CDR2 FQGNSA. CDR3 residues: CASSLVGQNYGYTF. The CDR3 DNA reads TGTGCCAGCAGCTTAGTAGGACAGAACTATGGCTACACCTTC.

DNA for the CDR3: TGTGCCAGCAGTCGAGCGGGAGGGCCGAGCACAGATACGCAGTATTTT. Amino acid sequence: CASSRAGGPSTDTQYF. The V call is TRBV28, the J call TRBJ2-3; 10 bases match TRBD2. V lost 5 bases and J lost 0; bases outside the gene matches: 5. Looked up from germline, CDR1 is MDHEN and CDR2 is SYDVKM. This CDR3 is built from 16 residues.

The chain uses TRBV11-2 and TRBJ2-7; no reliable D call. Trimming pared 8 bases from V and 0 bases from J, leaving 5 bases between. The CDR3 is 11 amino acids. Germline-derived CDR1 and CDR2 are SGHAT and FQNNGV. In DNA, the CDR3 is TGTGCCAGCTGCAGCTCCTACGAGCAGTACTTC. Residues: CASCSSYEQYF.

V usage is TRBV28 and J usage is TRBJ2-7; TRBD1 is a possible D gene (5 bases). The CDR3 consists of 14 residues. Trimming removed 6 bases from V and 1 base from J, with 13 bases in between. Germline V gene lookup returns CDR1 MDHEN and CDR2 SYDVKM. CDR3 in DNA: TGTGCCAGCAGCTTAAACAGGAATTCCTACGAGCAGTACTTC. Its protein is CASSLNRNSYEQYF. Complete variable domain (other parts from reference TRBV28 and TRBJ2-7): DVKVTQSSRYLVKRTGEKVFLECVQDMDHENMFWYRQDPGLGLRLIYFSYDVKMKEKGDIPEGYSVSREKKERFSLILESASTNQTSMYLCASSLNRNSYEQYFGPGTRLTVT.

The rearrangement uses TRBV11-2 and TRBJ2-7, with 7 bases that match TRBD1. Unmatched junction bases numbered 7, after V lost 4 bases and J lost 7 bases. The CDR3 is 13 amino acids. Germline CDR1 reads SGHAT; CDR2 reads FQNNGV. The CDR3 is CASSSIDRAEQYF. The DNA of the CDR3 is TGTGCCAGCAGCTCTATTGACAGGGCAGAGCAGTACTTC.

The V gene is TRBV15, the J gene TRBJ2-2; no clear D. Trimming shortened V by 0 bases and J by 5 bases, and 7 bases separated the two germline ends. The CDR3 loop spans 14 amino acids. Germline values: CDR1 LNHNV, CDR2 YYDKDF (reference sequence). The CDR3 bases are TGTGCCACCAGCAGAGATCTTGCGACCGGGGAGCTGTTTTTT. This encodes CATSRDLATGELFF.

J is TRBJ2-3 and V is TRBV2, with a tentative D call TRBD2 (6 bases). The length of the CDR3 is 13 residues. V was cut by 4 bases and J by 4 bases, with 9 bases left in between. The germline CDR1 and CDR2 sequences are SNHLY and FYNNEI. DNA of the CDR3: TGTGCCAGCAGTGGCGGCGGGGCAGATACGCAGTATTTT. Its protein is CASSGGGADTQYF.

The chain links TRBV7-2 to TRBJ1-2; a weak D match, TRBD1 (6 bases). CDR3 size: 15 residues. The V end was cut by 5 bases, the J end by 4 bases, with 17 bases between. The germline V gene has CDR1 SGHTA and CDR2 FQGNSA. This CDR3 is CASSPSGDNPYGYTF. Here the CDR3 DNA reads TGTGCCAGCAGCCCCTCCGGGGACAACCCCTATGGCTACACCTTC.

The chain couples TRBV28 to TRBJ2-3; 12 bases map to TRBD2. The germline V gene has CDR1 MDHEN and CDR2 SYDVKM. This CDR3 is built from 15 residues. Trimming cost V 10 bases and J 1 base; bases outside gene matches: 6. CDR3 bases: TGTGCCACGGCTCTAGCGGGGGGGGGCACAGATACGCAGTATTTT. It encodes CATALAGGGTDTQYF.

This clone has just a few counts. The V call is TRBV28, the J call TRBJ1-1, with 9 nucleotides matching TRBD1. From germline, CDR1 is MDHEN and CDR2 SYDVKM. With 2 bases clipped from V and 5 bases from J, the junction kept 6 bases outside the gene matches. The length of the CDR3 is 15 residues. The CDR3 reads CASSLHGTGKTEAFF. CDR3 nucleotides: TGTGCCAGCAGTTTACATGGGACAGGGAAGACTGAAGCTTTCTTT. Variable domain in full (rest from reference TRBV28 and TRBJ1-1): DVKVTQSSRYLVKRTGEKVFLECVQDMDHENMFWYRQDPGLGLRLIYFSYDVKMKEKGDIPEGYSVSREKKERFSLILESASTNQTSMYLCASSLHGTGKTEAFFGQGTRLTVV.

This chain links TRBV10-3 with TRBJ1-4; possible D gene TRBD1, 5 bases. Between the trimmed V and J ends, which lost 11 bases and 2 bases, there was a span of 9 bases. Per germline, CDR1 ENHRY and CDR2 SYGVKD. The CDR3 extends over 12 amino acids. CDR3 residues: CAASGTNEKLFF. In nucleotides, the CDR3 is TGTGCCGCATCAGGGACTAATGAAAAACTGTTTTTT.

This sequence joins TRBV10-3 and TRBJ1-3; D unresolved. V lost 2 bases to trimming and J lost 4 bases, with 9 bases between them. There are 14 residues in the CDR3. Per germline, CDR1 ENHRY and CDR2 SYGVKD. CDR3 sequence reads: CAISEGVGGNTIYF. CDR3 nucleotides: TGTGCCATCAGTGAGGGTGTGGGCGGAAACACCATATATTTT.

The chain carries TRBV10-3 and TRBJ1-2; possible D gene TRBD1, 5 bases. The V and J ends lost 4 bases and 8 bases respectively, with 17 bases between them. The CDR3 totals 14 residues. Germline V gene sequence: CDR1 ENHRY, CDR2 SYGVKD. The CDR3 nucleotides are TGTGCCATCAGTGGCCTGCAGACAGAGGACGGCTACACCTTC. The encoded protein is CAISGLQTEDGYTF.

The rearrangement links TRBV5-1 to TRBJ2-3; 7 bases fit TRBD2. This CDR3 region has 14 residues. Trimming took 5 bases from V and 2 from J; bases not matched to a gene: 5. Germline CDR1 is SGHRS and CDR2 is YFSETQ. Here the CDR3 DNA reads TGCGCCAGCAGGAACCGGGGGGACACAGATACGCAGTATTTT. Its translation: CASRNRGDTDTQYF.